The T cell receptor beta chain described here comes from a study of blood T cells in healthy people across ages. Overall study results and limits: Higher diversity, along with more naive CD4+ cells, distinguished long-lived donors from aged donors.

For the second PCR, which ran for about 6 to 12 cycles, a sample-barcoded 5' primer and a J-beta primer mix were used. TCRdb re-called the 5' RACE reads through MiXCR, storing one row per CDR3 protein. The profile covers 850,000 or so distinct CDR3 sequences, with roughly 26% appearing a single time and 17% taken by the ten largest. This clonotype was observed at least ten times. The antigen remains undetermined. Peripheral blood was drawn, about 10 milliliters per donor. No fewer than 7 million PBMCs went into each sample. V shed 0 bases and J 7 bases; nucleotides not matched to a gene: 2. Germline V gene lookup returns CDR1 SGDLS and CDR2 YYNGEE. The CDR3 loop spans 14 amino acids.

V is TRBV9 and J is TRBJ2-4, with 9 bases aligning to TRBD2. The receptor was isolated from a woman of 80 years or more in good health. The specimen sequenced was blood. The CDR3 protein is CASSVGLAGNIQYF. DNA for the CDR3: TGTGCCAGCAGCGTAGGCCTAGCGGGGAACATTCAGTACTTC.